This T cell receptor (beta chain) is drawn from a study of T cell responses to AZD1222 COVID-19 vaccine. Per germline, CDR1 MNHNS and CDR2 SASEGT. V was pared by 0 bases and J by 5 bases, with 9 bases of the junction left unmatched. This CDR3 contains 16 residues. Libraries were prepared by immunoSEQ multiplex PCR; TCRdb keeps only in-frame clonotypes and omits some of them. Among 140,000 to 150,000 clones listed, just under 95% were seen once. The chain couples TRBV6-1 to TRBJ2-7, with 8 bases fitting TRBD2. Sequenced here: peripheral blood, sampled after recovery from COVID-19. The receptor comes from an adult who had recovered from COVID-19. CDR3 protein: CASSEASAGGRDEQYF. Written as DNA, the CDR3 is TGTGCCAGCAGTGAAGCGAGCGCGGGAGGTCGCGACGAGCAGTACTTC.